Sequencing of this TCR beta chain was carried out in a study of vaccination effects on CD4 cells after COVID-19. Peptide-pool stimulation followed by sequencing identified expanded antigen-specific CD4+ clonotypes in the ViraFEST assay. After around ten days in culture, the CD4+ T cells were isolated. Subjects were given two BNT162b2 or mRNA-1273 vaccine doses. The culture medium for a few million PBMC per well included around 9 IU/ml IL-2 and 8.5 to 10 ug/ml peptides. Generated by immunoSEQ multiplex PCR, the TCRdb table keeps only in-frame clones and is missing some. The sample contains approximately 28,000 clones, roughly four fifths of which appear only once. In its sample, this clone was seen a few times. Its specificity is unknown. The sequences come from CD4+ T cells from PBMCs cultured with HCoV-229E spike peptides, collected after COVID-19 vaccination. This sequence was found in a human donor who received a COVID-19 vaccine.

The DNA of the CDR3 is TGTGCCAGCAGCTTAGGAGGGACAGGGGGCCGGGATGGCTACACCTTC. Translating gives CASSLGGTGGRDGYTF. The rearrangement uses TRBV11-2 and TRBJ1-2; TRBD1 aligns across 12 bases. This CDR3 is built from 16 residues. Per germline, CDR1 SGHAT and CDR2 FQNNGV. V gave up 1 base and J gave up 6 bases; unmatched junction bases: 6. The full variable domain, rest sourced from reference TRBV11-2 and TRBJ1-2, is EAGVAQSPRYKIIEKRQSVAFWCNPISGHATLYWYQQILGQGPKLLIQFQNNGVVDDSQLPKDRFSAERLKGVDSTLKIQPAKLEDSAVYLCASSLGGTGGRDGYTFGSGTRLTVV.